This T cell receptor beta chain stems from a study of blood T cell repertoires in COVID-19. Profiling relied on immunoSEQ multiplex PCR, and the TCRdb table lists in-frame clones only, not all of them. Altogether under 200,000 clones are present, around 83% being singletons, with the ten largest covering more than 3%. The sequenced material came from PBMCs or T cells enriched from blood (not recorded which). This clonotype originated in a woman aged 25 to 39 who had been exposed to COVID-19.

Here the CDR3 reads CASSGPDRTYEQYF. As DNA, the CDR3 is TGTGCCAGCAGTGGCCCAGACAGAACTTACGAGCAGTACTTC. V usage is TRBV2 and J usage is TRBJ2-7, with D possibly being TRBD1 (5 bases). The CDR3 is made up of 14 amino acids. The ends were cut back, 4 bases at V and 4 bases at J, with 14 bases in the middle. Germline V gene lookup returns CDR1 SNHLY and CDR2 FYNNEI.